This TCR beta chain was identified during a study of cytomegalovirus exposure and HLA in healthy donors. Study conclusions and caveats: TCR beta V segments were, for the most part, productive about 87% or about 30% of the time in an earlier analysis.

Regarding this clone: Its antigen is currently unknown.

Amplification used 60 Vbeta primers and 13 Jbeta primers. TCRdb's copy holds only in-frame clones and misses some; the assay was immunoSEQ multiplex PCR. The table shows some 140,000 clones, with 55% to 80% occurring only once. CDR1 SGHAT and CDR2 FQNNGV come from the germline V gene. The CDR3 is 14 residues long. Trimming left V 0 bases short and J 4 bases short, with 7 bases between. The sequencing input was PBMCs. V gene TRBV11-2 combines with J gene TRBJ1-5; D not resolved. This sequence was found in a woman aged 40 to 50 in good health and CMV-seronegative. Written as DNA, the CDR3 is TGTGCCAGCAGCTTAGAGTCCAGAAATCAGCCCCAGCATTTT. It translates to CASSLESRNQPQHF.